This T cell receptor (beta chain) was sequenced in a study of regulatory T cells in long-lasting Graves disease. This CDR3 has 13 amino acids. Germline CDR1 is MDHEN and CDR2 is SYDVKM. Trimming took 3 bases from V and 8 from J, leaving 13 bases between them. This clonotype was observed many times. The antigen is unknown. The time point is: persistent/refractory GD, antithyroid drugs over 5 years with positive TRAb. Construction of the TCR library relied on RNA isolated from PBMCs. Notes on the study in general: Small sample size may have lowered accuracy. TCR diversity was lower in persistent Graves' patients than in newly diagnosed ones. Persistent disease exhibited a predilection for TRBV28, TRBJ1-2 and TRBJ2-5.

The authors built TCR beta libraries using iRepertoire HTBI primers and Arm-PCR of CDR3 regions. TCRdb reprocessed the multiplex PCR reads via MiXCR and lists one record per CDR3 protein. The repertoire holds some 280,000 distinct CDR3 sequences, with 20% to 25% as singletons. This TCR was sampled from a female donor with Graves disease. The chain combines TRBV28 with TRBJ1-2; D unresolved. This specimen consisted of peripheral blood mononuclear cells (PBMCs), obtained when the disease was refractory, from a patient treated with antithyroid drugs. The CDR3 coding sequence is TGTGCCAGCAGTTTCTTCGGGGTAAAGGGCTACACCTTC. The encoded protein is CASSFFGVKGYTF.